The source of this T cell receptor beta chain is a study of OX40 agonist ivuxolimab in advanced cancers. For the study at large: Patients receiving dose escalation had hepatocellular carcinoma, melanoma, renal cell or head and neck cancer.

TCRdb's table, derived via immunoSEQ multiplex PCR, lists solely in-frame clones and lacks some. The table shows 100,000 or so clones, with 95% to 96% occurring only once. Study-wide findings and caveats: Still undetermined is the antigen specificity of the expanded peripheral T cells. Expanded clones belonging to CD8+ T cells outnumbered, on average, those of CD4+.

The CDR3 length is 15 residues. Germline V gives CDR1 SGDLS, CDR2 YYNGEE. The V and J ends lost 0 bases and 1 base respectively, with 11 bases between them. Sampled blood was obtained at baseline, cycle 4 day 1, and cycle 7 day 1. Points on this clone: Its antigen is not known.

This sequence joins TRBV9 and TRBJ2-7; D possibly corresponds to TRBD2 (5 bases). The specimen was CD4+ or CD8+ T cells sorted from blood, collected in a trial of the OX40 agonist ivuxolimab. The source is an adult with an advanced solid tumor such as melanoma, head and neck, liver or kidney cancer. The CDR3 coding sequence is TGTGCCAGCAGCGTAGGAGCGGATGCTTCCTACGAGCAGTACTTC. It encodes CASSVGADASYEQYF.